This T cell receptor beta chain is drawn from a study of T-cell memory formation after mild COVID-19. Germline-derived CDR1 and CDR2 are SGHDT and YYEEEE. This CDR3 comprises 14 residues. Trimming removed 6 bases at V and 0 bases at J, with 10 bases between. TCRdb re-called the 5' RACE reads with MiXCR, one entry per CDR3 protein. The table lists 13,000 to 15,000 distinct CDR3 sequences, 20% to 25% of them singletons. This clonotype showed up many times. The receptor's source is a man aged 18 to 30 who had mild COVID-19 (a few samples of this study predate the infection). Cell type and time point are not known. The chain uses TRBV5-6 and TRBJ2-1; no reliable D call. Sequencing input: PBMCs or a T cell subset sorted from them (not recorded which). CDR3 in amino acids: CASIILSSYNEQFF. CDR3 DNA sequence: TGTGCCAGCATCATCTTGAGCTCCTACAATGAGCAGTTCTTC. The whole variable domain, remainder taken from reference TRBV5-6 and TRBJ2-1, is DAGVTQSPTHLIKTRGQQVTLRCSPKSGHDTVSWYQQALGQGPQFIFQYYEEEERQRGNFPDRFSGHQFPNYSSELNVNALLLGDSALYLCASIILSSYNEQFFGPGTRLTVL.